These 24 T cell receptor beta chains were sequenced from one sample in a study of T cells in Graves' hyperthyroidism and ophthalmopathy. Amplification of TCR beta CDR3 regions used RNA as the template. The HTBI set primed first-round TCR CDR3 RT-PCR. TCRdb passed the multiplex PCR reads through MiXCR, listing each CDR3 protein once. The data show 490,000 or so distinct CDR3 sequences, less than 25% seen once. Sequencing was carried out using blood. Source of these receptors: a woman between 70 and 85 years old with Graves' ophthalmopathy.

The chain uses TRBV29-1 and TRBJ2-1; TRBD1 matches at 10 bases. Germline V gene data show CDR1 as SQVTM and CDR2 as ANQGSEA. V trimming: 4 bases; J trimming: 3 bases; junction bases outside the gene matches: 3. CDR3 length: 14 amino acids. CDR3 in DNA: TGCAGCGTTGGGGGACAGGGGATCTACAATGAGCAGTTCTTC. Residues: CSVGGQGIYNEQFF.

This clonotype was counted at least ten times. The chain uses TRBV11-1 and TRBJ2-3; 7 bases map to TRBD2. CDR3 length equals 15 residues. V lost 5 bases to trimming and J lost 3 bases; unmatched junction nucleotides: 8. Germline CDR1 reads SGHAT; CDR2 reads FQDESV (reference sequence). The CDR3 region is CASSAAGVRTDTQYF. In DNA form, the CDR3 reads TGTGCCAGCAGCGCGGCGGGAGTTCGAACAGATACGCAGTATTTT.

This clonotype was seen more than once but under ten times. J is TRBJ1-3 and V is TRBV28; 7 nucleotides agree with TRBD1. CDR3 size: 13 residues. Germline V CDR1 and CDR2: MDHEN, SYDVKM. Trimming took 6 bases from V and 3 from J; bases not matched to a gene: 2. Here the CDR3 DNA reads TGTGCCAGCAGACAGGGGTTTGGAAACACCATATATTTT. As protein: CASRQGFGNTIYF.

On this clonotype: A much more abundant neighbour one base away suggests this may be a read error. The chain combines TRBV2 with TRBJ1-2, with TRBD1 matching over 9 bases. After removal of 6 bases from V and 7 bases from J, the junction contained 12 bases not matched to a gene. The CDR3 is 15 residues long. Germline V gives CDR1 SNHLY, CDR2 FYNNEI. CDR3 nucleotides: TGTGCCAGCAGCCTAGGACAGGGGCATCGATCTGGCTACACCTTC. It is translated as CASSLGQGHRSGYTF.

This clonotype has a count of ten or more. The CDR3 loop reads CATVSHLGGRSRNEQFF. Here the CDR3 DNA reads TGTGCCACCGTATCCCATTTGGGCGGGAGGTCAAGGAATGAGCAGTTCTTC. The rearrangement joins TRBV27 to TRBJ2-1; 8 positions agree with TRBD2. The length of the CDR3 is 17 residues. Looked up from germline, CDR1 is MNHEY and CDR2 is SMNVEV (reference sequence). V lost 10 bases to trimming and J lost 7 bases; unmatched junction nucleotides: 21.

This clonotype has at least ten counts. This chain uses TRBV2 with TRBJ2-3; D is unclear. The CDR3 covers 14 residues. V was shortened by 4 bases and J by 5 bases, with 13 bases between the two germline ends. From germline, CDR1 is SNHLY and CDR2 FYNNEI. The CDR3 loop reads CASSVSTRRDTQYF. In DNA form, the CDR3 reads TGTGCCAGCAGTGTATCGACAAGAAGAGATACGCAGTATTTT.

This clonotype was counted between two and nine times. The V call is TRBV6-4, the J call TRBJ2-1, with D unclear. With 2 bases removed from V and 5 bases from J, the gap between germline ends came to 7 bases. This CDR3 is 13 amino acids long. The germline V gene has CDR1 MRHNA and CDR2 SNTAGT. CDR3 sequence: CASSDKPNNEQFF. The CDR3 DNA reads TGTGCCAGCAGTGACAAGCCTAACAATGAGCAGTTCTTC.

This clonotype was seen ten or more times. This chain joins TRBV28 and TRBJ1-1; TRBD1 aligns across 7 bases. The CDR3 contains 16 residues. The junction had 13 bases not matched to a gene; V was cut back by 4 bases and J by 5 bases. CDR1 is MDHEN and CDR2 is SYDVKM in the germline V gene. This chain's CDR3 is CASSSSSGGTGTEAFF. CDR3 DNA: TGTGCCAGCAGTTCCTCTTCAGGGGGGACGGGGACTGAAGCTTTCTTT.

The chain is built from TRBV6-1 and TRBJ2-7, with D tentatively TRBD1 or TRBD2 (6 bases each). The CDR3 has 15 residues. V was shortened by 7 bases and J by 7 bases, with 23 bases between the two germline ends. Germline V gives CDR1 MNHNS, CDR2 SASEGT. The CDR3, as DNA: TGTGCCAGCACTCCGACACAGGGAGGAGATGTTGAGCAGTACTTC. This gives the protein CASTPTQGGDVEQYF.

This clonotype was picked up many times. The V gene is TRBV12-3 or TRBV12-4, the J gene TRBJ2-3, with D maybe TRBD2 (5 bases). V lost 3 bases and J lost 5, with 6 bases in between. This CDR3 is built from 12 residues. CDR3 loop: CASSFAGDTQYF. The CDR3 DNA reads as TGTGCCAGCAGTTTTGCGGGAGATACGCAGTATTTT.

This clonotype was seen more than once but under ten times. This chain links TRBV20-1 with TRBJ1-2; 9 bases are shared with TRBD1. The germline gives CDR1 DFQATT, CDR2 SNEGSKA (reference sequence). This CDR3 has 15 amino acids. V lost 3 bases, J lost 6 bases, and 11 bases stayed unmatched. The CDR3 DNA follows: TGCAGTGCTAGGGTGAGGACAGGGGAGAAGCATGGCTACACCTTC. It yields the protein CSARVRTGEKHGYTF.

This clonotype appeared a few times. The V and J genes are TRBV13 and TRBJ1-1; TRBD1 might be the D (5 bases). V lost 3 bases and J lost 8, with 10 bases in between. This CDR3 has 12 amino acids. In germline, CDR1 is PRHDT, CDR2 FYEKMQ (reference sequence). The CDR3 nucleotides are TGTGCCAGCAGCTTTTTAAGGGACGAAGCTTTCTTT. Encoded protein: CASSFLRDEAFF.

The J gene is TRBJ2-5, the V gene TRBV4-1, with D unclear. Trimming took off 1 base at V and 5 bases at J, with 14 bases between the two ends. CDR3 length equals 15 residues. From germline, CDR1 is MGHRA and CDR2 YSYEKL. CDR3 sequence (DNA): TGCGCCAGCAGCCAAGGTAAAAGAAATCTGGAGACCCAGTACTTC. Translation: CASSQGKRNLETQYF.

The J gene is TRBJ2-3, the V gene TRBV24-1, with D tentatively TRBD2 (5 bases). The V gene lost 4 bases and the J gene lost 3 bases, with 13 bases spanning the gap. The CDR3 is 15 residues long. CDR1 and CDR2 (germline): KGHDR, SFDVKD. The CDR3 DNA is TGTGCCACCAGTGACCCGAGCCGGGGAACAGATACGCAGTATTTT. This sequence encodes CATSDPSRGTDTQYF.

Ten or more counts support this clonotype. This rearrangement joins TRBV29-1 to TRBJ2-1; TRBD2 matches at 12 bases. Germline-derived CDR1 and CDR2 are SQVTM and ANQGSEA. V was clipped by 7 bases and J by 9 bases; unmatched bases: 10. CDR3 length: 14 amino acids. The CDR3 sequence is CSATRLAGESEQFF. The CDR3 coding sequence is TGCAGCGCCACGAGACTAGCGGGAGAAAGTGAGCAGTTCTTC.

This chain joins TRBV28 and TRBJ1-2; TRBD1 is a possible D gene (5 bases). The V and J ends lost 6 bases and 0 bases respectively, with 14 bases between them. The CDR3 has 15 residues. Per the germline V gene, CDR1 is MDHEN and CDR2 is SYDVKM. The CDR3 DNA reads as TGTGCCAGCAGGTGGAGGGGATCCCCTAACTATGGCTACACCTTC. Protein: CASRWRGSPNYGYTF.

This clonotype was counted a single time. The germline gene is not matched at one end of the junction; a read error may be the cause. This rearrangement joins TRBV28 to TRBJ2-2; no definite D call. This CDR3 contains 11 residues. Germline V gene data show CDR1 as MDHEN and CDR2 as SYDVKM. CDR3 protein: CASSPPGQMLF. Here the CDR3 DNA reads TGTGCCAGCAGTCCACCGGGCCAGATGCTATTT.

This chain's CDR3 is CASSLRDRNSPLHF. The CDR3 nucleotides are TGTGCCAGCAGCCTCCGGGACAGGAATTCACCCCTCCACTTT. The J gene is TRBJ1-6, the V gene TRBV27; 8 bases fit TRBD1. V was clipped by 6 bases and J by 7 bases; unmatched bases: 5. CDR1 MNHEY and CDR2 SMNVEV come from the germline V gene (reference sequence). The CDR3 has 14 amino acids.

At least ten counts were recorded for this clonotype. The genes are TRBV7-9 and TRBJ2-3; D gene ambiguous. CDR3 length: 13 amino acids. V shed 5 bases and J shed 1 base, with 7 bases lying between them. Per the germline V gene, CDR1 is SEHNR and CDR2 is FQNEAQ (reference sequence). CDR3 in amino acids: CASSPLGTDTQYF. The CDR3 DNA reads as TGTGCCAGCAGCCCCCTTGGCACAGATACGCAGTATTTT.

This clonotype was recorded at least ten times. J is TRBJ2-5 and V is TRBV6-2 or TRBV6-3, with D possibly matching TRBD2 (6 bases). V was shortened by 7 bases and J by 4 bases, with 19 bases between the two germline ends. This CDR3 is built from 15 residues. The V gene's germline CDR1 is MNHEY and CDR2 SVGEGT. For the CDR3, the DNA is TGTGCCAGCACTCACCAGATGACAGCGGGAGAGACCCAGTACTTC. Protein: CASTHQMTAGETQYF.

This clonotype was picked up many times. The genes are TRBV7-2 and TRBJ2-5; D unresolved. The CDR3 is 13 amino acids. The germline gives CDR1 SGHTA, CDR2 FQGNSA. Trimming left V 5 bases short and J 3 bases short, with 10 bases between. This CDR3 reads CASSETYKETQYF. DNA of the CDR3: TGTGCCAGCAGCGAAACATACAAAGAGACCCAGTACTTC.

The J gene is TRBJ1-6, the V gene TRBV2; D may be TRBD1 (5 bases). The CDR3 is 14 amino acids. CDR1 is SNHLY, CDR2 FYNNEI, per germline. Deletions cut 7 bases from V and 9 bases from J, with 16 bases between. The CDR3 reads CASNLKAGSSPLHF. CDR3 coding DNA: TGTGCCAGCAATTTAAAAGCAGGGAGTTCACCCCTCCACTTT. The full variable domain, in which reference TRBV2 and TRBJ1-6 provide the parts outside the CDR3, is EPEVTQTPSHQVTQMGQEVILRCVPISNHLYFYWYRQILGQKVEFLVSFYNNEISEKSEIFDDQFSVERPDGSNFTLKIRSTKLEDSAMYFCASNLKAGSSPLHFGNGTRLTVT.

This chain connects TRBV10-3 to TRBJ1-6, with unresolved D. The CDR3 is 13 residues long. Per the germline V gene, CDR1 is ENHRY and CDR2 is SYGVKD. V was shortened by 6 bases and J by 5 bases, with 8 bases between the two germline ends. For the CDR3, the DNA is TGTGCCATCAGGGACGTGCATAATTCACCCCTCCACTTT. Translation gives CAIRDVHNSPLHF.

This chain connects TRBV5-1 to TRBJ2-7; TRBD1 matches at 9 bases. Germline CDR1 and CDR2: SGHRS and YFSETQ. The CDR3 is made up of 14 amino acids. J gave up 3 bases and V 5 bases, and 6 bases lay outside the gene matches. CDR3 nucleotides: TGCGCCAGCAGTCCCGGGACAGGGTTCTACGAGCAGTACTTC. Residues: CASSPGTGFYEQYF. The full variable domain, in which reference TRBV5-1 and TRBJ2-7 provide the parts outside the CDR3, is KAGVTQTPRYLIKTRGQQVTLSCSPISGHRSVSWYQQTPGQGLQFLFEYFSETQRNKGNFPGRFSGRQFSNSRSEMNVSTLELGDSALYLCASSPGTGFYEQYFGPGTRLTVT.